A single sample gave rise to the 20 T cell receptor beta chains below, sequenced in a study of shared clonotypes between healthy human individuals (dated by TCRdb to 2020 to 2021). Receptors were amplified or captured by the immunoSEQ multiplex PCR assay. In TCRdb, the immuneACCESS table is reduced to in-frame sequences with V and J assigned. These tables do not hold every clone; where another copy was compared, an unresolved V gene accounts for under half, and the others remain unexplained. The sample table shows under 1,900,000 clones, and approximately 98.5% are seen once. The ten top clones hold about 0.34% of the sample. Sequenced: naive CD4+ T cells sorted from blood. The cell subset or site label corresponds to: CD45RA+ positively selected. All receptors derive from a man aged 25-45 years in good health.

In this sample, this clone turned up once. This chain uses TRBV28 with TRBJ1-2, with a weak D call TRBD1 (5 bases). Germline V lookup: CDR1 MDHEN, CDR2 SYDVKM. With 1 base removed from V and 9 bases from J, the gap between germline ends came to 6 bases. The CDR3 extends over 11 amino acids. CDR3 sequence (DNA): TGTGCCAGCAGTTTATTGGGGCGCTACACCTTC. Amino acid sequence: CASSLLGRYTF.

This clone was seen just once. The rearrangement uses TRBV9 and TRBJ2-1; possible D gene TRBD2, 5 bases. The CDR3 totals 14 residues. V lost 6 bases and J lost 3, with 13 bases in between. CDR1 SGDLS and CDR2 YYNGEE come from the germline V gene. This CDR3 is CASTRSGNYNEQFF. CDR3 in DNA: TGTGCCAGCACTAGAAGCGGCAACTACAATGAGCAGTTCTTC.

The chain combines TRBV5-1 with TRBJ2-3, with D unclear. The CDR3 is made up of 14 amino acids. Looked up from germline, CDR1 is SGHRS and CDR2 is YFSETQ. Trimming left V 4 bases short and J 3 bases short, with 12 bases between. CDR3 loop: CASSVTATTDTQYF. The CDR3 region has the DNA TGCGCCAGCAGCGTAACCGCCACGACAGATACGCAGTATTTT.

The V call is TRBV7-2, the J call TRBJ2-1, with 7 positions matching TRBD1. Germline values: CDR1 SGHTA, CDR2 FQGNSA. With V trimmed by 5 bases and J by 5 bases, 12 bases remained unmatched. The CDR3 contains 16 residues. In nucleotides, the CDR3 is TGTGCCAGCAGCCCTTCGAGGGGGCTCGGGGACAATGAGCAGTTCTTC. Protein sequence: CASSPSRGLGDNEQFF.

V and J are TRBV5-4 and TRBJ1-2, with a possible D match to TRBD1 (6 bases). Germline values: CDR1 SGHNT, CDR2 YYREEE (reference sequence). V was trimmed by 3 bases and J by 13 bases, leaving 22 bases between them. CDR3 length: 14 amino acids. CDR3 nucleotides: TGTGCCAGCAGCTCCCAGTCCCGGGTTAAAGGGGGCACCTTC. Amino acids: CASSSQSRVKGGTF.

This chain connects TRBV13 to TRBJ1-2; D remains ambiguous. The CDR3 consists of 13 residues. V shed 2 bases and J shed 3 bases, with 7 bases lying between them. Germline CDR1 is PRHDT and CDR2 is FYEKMQ (reference sequence). CDR3 coding DNA: TGTGCCAGCAGCTTACTATATGACTATGGCTACACCTTC. Amino acid sequence: CASSLLYDYGYTF.

This chain joins TRBV28 and TRBJ2-3; no clear D gene. This CDR3 spans 15 amino acids. In germline, CDR1 is MDHEN, CDR2 SYDVKM. Trimming shortened V by 6 bases and J by 0 bases, and 13 bases separated the two germline ends. The CDR3 DNA sequence: TGTGCCAGCAGCCCCACGGGCCCTAGCACAGATACGCAGTATTTT. Translating gives CASSPTGPSTDTQYF.

The chain employs TRBV7-8 and TRBJ2-7, with D unresolved. The germline V gene encodes CDR1 SGHVS and CDR2 FQNEAQ. This CDR3 has 15 residues. Trimming cost V 1 base and J 3 bases, with 13 bases left between them. The CDR3 loop is CASSLGSSASYEQYF. CDR3 sequence (DNA): TGTGCCAGCAGCTTAGGTTCGAGCGCCAGCTACGAGCAGTACTTC.

The genes are TRBV6-1 and TRBJ2-7, with a possible D match to TRBD2 (5 bases). Germline V gene lookup returns CDR1 MNHNS and CDR2 SASEGT. Trimming left V 4 bases short and J 0 bases short, with 13 bases between. The length of the CDR3 is 15 residues. CDR3 in amino acids: CASSALSGNSYEQYF. The CDR3, as DNA: TGTGCCAGCAGTGCTTTAAGCGGTAACTCCTACGAGCAGTACTTC.

This rearrangement joins TRBV6-1 to TRBJ2-7; D unresolved. V was trimmed by 1 base and J by 1 base, leaving 5 bases between them. Germline-derived CDR1 and CDR2 are MNHNS and SASEGT. CDR3 size: 13 residues. CDR3 nucleotides: TGTGCCAGCAGTGAAGTTGAATCCTACGAGCAGTACTTC. Amino acid sequence: CASSEVESYEQYF.

V is TRBV7-2 and J is TRBJ1-4; D is ambiguous. The CDR3 runs to 12 residues. V was pared by 5 bases and J by 8 bases, with 9 bases between. CDR1 and CDR2 from the germline V gene are SGHTA and FQGNSA. This CDR3 reads CASSVTGEKLFF. DNA for the CDR3: TGTGCCAGCAGCGTCACTGGAGAAAAACTGTTTTTT.

The chain uses TRBV4-2 and TRBJ2-1; D might be TRBD1 (5 bases). Germline loops: CDR1 LGHNA, CDR2 YNFKEQ. V was cut by 4 bases and J by 6 bases, with 16 bases left in between. The CDR3 spans 15 residues. The CDR3 DNA sequence: TGTGCCAGCAGCCCTCCCCAGGGCCGACCCAATGAGCAGTTCTTC. It is translated as CASSPPQGRPNEQFF.

The V and J genes are TRBV5-1 and TRBJ2-1; D call uncertain. Trimming pared 4 bases from V and 8 bases from J, leaving 10 bases between. The length of the CDR3 is 12 residues. The germline V gene has CDR1 SGHRS and CDR2 YFSETQ. The CDR3: CASSVVRHEQFF. CDR3 nucleotide sequence: TGCGCCAGCAGCGTGGTCAGGCATGAGCAGTTCTTC.

This rearrangement joins TRBV28 to TRBJ1-3; D is uncertain. V lost 3 bases and J 2 bases, leaving 17 bases between the germline ends. CDR1 and CDR2 (germline): MDHEN, SYDVKM. This CDR3 spans 17 amino acids. CDR3 in DNA: TGTGCCAGCAGTTTCTCCGGAACGGGCTCCCCTGGAAACACCATATATTTT. As protein: CASSFSGTGSPGNTIYF.

The chain has TRBV7-9 and TRBJ2-5; perhaps D is TRBD1 or TRBD2 (6 bases each). The V and J ends lost 1 base and 4 bases respectively, with 13 bases between them. Germline CDR1 reads SEHNR; CDR2 reads FQNEAQ (reference sequence). CDR3 length equals 15 residues. The CDR3 loop is CASSLVGGVGETQYF. CDR3 nucleotides: TGTGCCAGCAGCTTAGTCGGGGGCGTTGGAGAGACCCAGTACTTC.

This chain uses TRBV10-2 with TRBJ1-5; D may be TRBD1 (5 bases). This CDR3 has 15 amino acids. Between the trimmed V and J ends, which lost 4 bases and 0 bases, there was a span of 10 bases. Germline V gene lookup returns CDR1 WSHSY and CDR2 SAAADI. CDR3 residues: CASSGTLVSNQPQHF. CDR3 nucleotides: TGCGCCAGCAGTGGGACACTCGTTAGCAATCAGCCCCAGCATTTT.

V gene TRBV5-1 combines with J gene TRBJ2-1; D is ambiguous. The CDR3 contains 16 residues. The germline gives CDR1 SGHRS, CDR2 YFSETQ. V gave up 1 base and J gave up 0 bases, with 11 bases separating them. CDR3 nucleotides: TGCGCCAGCAGCTTGATGGCGGCAACCTCCTACAATGAGCAGTTCTTC. Translation: CASSLMAATSYNEQFF.

The gene calls are TRBV4-1 and TRBJ2-7; TRBD2 aligns across 16 bases. V shed 3 bases and J 4 bases; nucleotides not matched to a gene: 12. CDR1 is MGHRA and CDR2 is YSYEKL in the germline V gene. This CDR3 spans 19 amino acids. CDR3 in amino acids: CASSQPGLAGGRVLYEQYF. CDR3 sequence (DNA): TGCGCCAGCAGCCAGCCGGGACTAGCGGGAGGGCGGGTCCTTTACGAGCAGTACTTC.

Concerning this clone: Other DNA variants within this sample encode the same CDR3. This chain uses TRBV5-1 with TRBJ2-1, with 11 bases matching TRBD2. This CDR3 has 15 residues. The germline V gene has CDR1 SGHRS and CDR2 YFSETQ. Germline trimming cut 0 bases from V and 7 bases from J; bases unmatched to any gene: 3. DNA for the CDR3: TGCGCCAGCAGCTTGGGACTAGCGGGATTAAATGAGCAGTTCTTC. Its protein is CASSLGLAGLNEQFF.

The chain carries TRBV19 and TRBJ2-5, with D possibly TRBD1 on 5 matching bases. The CDR3 length is 15 residues. Deletions cut 1 base from V and 5 bases from J, with 14 bases between. Germline CDR1 LNHDA, CDR2 SQIVND (reference sequence). CDR3 DNA: TGTGCCAGTAGTATAGGGGGCCCAGGACGGGAGACCCAGTACTTC. Translating gives CASSIGGPGRETQYF.